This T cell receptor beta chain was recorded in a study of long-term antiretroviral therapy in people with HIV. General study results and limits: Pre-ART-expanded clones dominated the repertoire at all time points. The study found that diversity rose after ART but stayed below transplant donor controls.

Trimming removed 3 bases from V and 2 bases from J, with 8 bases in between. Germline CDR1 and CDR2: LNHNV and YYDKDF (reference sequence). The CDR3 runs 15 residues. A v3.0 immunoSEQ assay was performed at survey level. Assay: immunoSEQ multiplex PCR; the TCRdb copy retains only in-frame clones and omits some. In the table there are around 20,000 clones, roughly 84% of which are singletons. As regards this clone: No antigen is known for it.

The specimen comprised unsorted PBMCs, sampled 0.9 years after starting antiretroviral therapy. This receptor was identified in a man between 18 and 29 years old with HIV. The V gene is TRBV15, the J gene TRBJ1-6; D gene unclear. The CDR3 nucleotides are TGTGCCACCAGCAGGGATAGGGCCTATAATTCACCCCTCCACTTT. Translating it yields CATSRDRAYNSPLHF.